This T cell receptor beta chain was recorded in a study of tumor-infiltrating lymphocytes in primary liver carcinoma. It was from around 20-30 mg of unsorted bulk tissue that RNA and DNA were co-extracted. The CDR3 is made up of 14 amino acids. Looked up from germline, CDR1 is MNHEY and CDR2 is SVGAGI. Making TCR beta cDNA involved approximately 530 ng total RNA and a constant-region primer. Sequencing libraries for TCR beta derived from three nested multiplex PCR rounds that used slightly modified ARM-PCR. It was with TRBV1-TRBV30 forward primers and a C-beta reverse primer that the first two PCR rounds were run, at roughly 9 cycles each. TCRdb re-derived calls from the multiplex PCR reads in MiXCR, one entry per CDR3 protein. The sample lists 45,000 or so distinct CDR3 sequences, approximately 71% occurring once.

Sequenced input: tumor-adjacent normal liver tissue. The source of this sequence is a woman under 40 with primary liver carcinoma and hepatitis B virus infection. The chain uses TRBV6-5 and TRBJ2-3; D ambiguous. The end of the DNA aligns better with TRBJ1-5, so the J call may be wrong. CDR3 DNA: TGTGCCGGCAAGGTAGCGGGGAGCACAGATACGCAGCATTTT. It is translated as CAGKVAGSTDTQHF.